The 21 T cell receptor beta chains given below trace back to one sample, sequenced in a study of OX40 agonist ivuxolimab in advanced cancers. The repertoire was sequenced with immunoSEQ multiplex PCR; TCRdb's copy has only in-frame clones and lacks some. The sample has tens of thousands of clones, about 83% seen once. Source: CD4+ or CD8+ T cells sorted from blood, taken in a trial of the OX40 agonist ivuxolimab. The source is an adult with an advanced solid tumor such as melanoma, head and neck, liver or kidney cancer.

The chain has TRBV7-9 and TRBJ2-7; 7 nucleotides line up with TRBD1. The CDR3 has 15 amino acids. Losses at the gene ends were 5 bases for V and 0 bases for J; bases not matched to a gene: 7. Per germline, CDR1 SEHNR and CDR2 FQNEAQ (reference sequence). The CDR3 spells CASSPTGFSSYEQYF. The CDR3 region has the DNA TGTGCCAGCAGCCCGACAGGGTTTAGCTCCTACGAGCAGTACTTC.

The chain has TRBV19 and TRBJ1-2, with no clear D. The V gene's germline CDR1 is LNHDA and CDR2 SQIVND (reference sequence). The CDR3 length is 15 residues. V shed 1 base and J shed 0 bases, with 9 bases lying between them. CDR3 bases: TGTGCCAGTAGTATAGTGGCAGAAGCTAACTATGGCTACACCTTC. Amino acids: CASSIVAEANYGYTF.

This chain connects TRBV7-2 to TRBJ2-5, with 9 bases matching TRBD2. V shed 1 base, J shed 2 bases, and the junction held 5 bases outside the gene matches. CDR1 is SGHTA and CDR2 is FQGNSA in the germline V gene. This CDR3 has 16 amino acids. The CDR3 DNA reads TGTGCCAGCAGCTTAGATACTAGCGGGCTACAAGAGACCCAGTACTTC. As protein: CASSLDTSGLQETQYF.

The chain employs TRBV7-2 and TRBJ1-2; 7 nucleotides match TRBD1. The CDR3 length is 14 residues. V was clipped by 5 bases and J by 5 bases; unmatched bases: 8. The germline V gene has CDR1 SGHTA and CDR2 FQGNSA. This chain's CDR3 is CASSDRTGRYGYTF. The CDR3 DNA follows: TGTGCCAGCAGCGACCGGACAGGAAGGTATGGCTACACCTTC.

The V and J genes are TRBV7-9 and TRBJ1-3; the D is unclear. The germline gives CDR1 SEHNR, CDR2 FQNEAQ (reference sequence). The V and J ends lost 7 bases and 0 bases respectively, with 10 bases between them. This CDR3 is built from 14 residues. The CDR3 bases are TGTGCCAGCATCGGGAGCGGCTCTGGAAACACCATATATTTT. Protein sequence: CASIGSGSGNTIYF.

The chain uses TRBV19 and TRBJ1-1; no clear D. The CDR3 length is 16 residues. Germline assignment: CDR1 LNHDA and CDR2 SQIVND (reference sequence). The V end was cut by 0 bases, the J end by 3 bases, with 14 bases between. CDR3 DNA sequence: TGTGCCAGTAGTATAGATTCACGGACGGGAGACACTGAAGCTTTCTTT. Amino acid sequence: CASSIDSRTGDTEAFF.

The V gene is TRBV18, the J gene TRBJ1-2; D possibly corresponds to TRBD1 (5 bases). The CDR3 has 14 residues. CDR1 and CDR2 from the germline V gene are KGHSH and LQKENI. With 0 bases removed from V and 3 bases from J, the gap between germline ends came to 8 bases. CDR3: CASSPPGRDYGYTF. As DNA, the CDR3 is TGTGCCAGCTCACCACCGGGACGGGACTATGGCTACACCTTC.

The chain carries TRBV30 and TRBJ1-1; possibly TRBD1 for D (5 bases). V was clipped by 4 bases and J by 1 base, with 19 bases between them. CDR3 size: 16 residues. Germline V gene data show CDR1 as GTSNPN and CDR2 as SVGIG (reference sequence). In nucleotides, the CDR3 is TGTGCCTGGATCGCCCAGGGTGGCATTACGAACACTGAAGCTTTCTTT. As protein: CAWIAQGGITNTEAFF.

V is TRBV27 and J is TRBJ2-2, with D possibly TRBD1 on 7 matching bases. The V gene's germline CDR1 is MNHEY and CDR2 SMNVEV (reference sequence). The V and J ends lost 5 bases and 0 bases respectively, with 10 bases between them. This CDR3 is 15 amino acids long. Written as DNA, the CDR3 is TGTGCCAGCAGTGCGGGGACAGCGAACACCGGGGAGCTGTTTTTT. It codes for CASSAGTANTGELFF.

The chain joins TRBV28 to TRBJ1-6; no definite D call. The ends were cut back, 9 bases at V and 3 bases at J, with 12 bases in the middle. This CDR3 is built from 14 residues. Germline values: CDR1 MDHEN, CDR2 SYDVKM. CDR3 in DNA: TGTGCCAGTAGGATCGGGCACTATAATTCACCCCTCCACTTT. Its protein product is CASRIGHYNSPLHF.

The V and J genes are TRBV28 and TRBJ1-4; no reliable D call. The CDR3 runs 13 residues. CDR1 and CDR2 (germline): MDHEN, SYDVKM. V lost 3 bases to trimming and J lost 5 bases, with 7 bases between them. The CDR3 nucleotides are TGTGCCAGCAGTTTGTGGGCGAATGAAAAACTGTTTTTT. This gives the protein CASSLWANEKLFF.

The chain has TRBV6-5 and TRBJ1-2; D perhaps matches TRBD1 (6 bases). The CDR3 contains 12 residues. Germline-derived CDR1 and CDR2 are MNHEY and SVGAGI. Trimming pared 5 bases from V and 5 bases from J, leaving 9 bases between. CDR3 bases: TGTGCCAGCAGTCCCGGACAGTATGGCTACACCTTC. This codes for CASSPGQYGYTF.

CDR3 nucleotide sequence: TGCAGCGTCCGAGTTGTAGCGGGAGAGACCCAGTACTTC. It specifies CSVRVVAGETQYF. This rearrangement joins TRBV29-1 to TRBJ2-5; 7 nucleotides line up with TRBD2. CDR3 length: 13 amino acids. Germline V gene data show CDR1 as SQVTM and CDR2 as ANQGSEA. V shed 6 bases, J shed 4 bases, and the junction held 8 bases outside the gene matches.

This clone appeared a single time. The chain recombines TRBV30 with TRBJ2-5, with D tentatively TRBD1 or TRBD2 (6 bases each). The germline V gene encodes CDR1 GTSNPN and CDR2 SVGIG (reference sequence). The CDR3 has 16 residues. The V gene lost 0 bases and the J gene lost 2 bases, with 16 bases spanning the gap. CDR3 loop: CAWSVGGGLRQETQYF. CDR3 bases: TGTGCCTGGAGTGTAGGAGGGGGGCTGCGACAAGAGACCCAGTACTTC.

The chain's CDR3 is CSVEGDRNYEQYF. CDR3 nucleotide sequence: TGCAGCGTTGAAGGAGACAGGAACTACGAGCAGTACTTC. This chain connects TRBV29-1 to TRBJ2-5, with D possibly TRBD1 on 6 matching bases. The end of the DNA fits TRBJ2-7 better, so the J call may be wrong. Germline loops: CDR1 SQVTM, CDR2 ANQGSEA. The CDR3 totals 13 residues.

The rearrangement links TRBV10-2 to TRBJ2-7; no clear D. The CDR3 has 14 amino acids. The germline gives CDR1 WSHSY, CDR2 SAAADI. V lost 0 bases and J lost 2, with 8 bases in between. This CDR3 reads CASSESVVAYEQYF. DNA of the CDR3: TGCGCCAGCAGTGAGTCGGTGGTAGCCTACGAGCAGTACTTC.

The chain links TRBV6-1 to TRBJ2-2; TRBD2 aligns across 8 bases. The CDR3 length is 14 residues. Germline CDR1 is MNHNS and CDR2 is SASEGT. J gave up 6 bases and V 5 bases, and 5 bases lay outside the gene matches. The CDR3 protein is CASSSGTSAGELFF. The CDR3, as DNA: TGTGCCAGCAGTTCCGGGACTAGTGCCGGGGAGCTGTTTTTT.

This chain connects TRBV7-9 to TRBJ2-3; unclear D gene. The germline V gene has CDR1 SEHNR and CDR2 FQNEAQ (reference sequence). V was cut by 1 base and J by 0 bases, with 8 bases left in between. This CDR3 contains 15 residues. DNA of the CDR3: TGTGCCAGCAGCTTAGGGCCGGCCAGCACAGATACGCAGTATTTT. Translation gives CASSLGPASTDTQYF.

This chain links TRBV7-9 with TRBJ2-3; TRBD1 agrees at 8 bases. This CDR3 comprises 15 residues. The junction had 6 bases not matched to a gene; V was cut back by 5 bases and J by 2 bases. From germline, CDR1 is SEHNR and CDR2 FQNEAQ (reference sequence). CDR3 sequence reads: CASSPDRVDTDTQYF. For the CDR3, the DNA is TGTGCCAGCAGCCCGGACAGGGTAGACACAGATACGCAGTATTTT.

V is TRBV19 and J is TRBJ2-1, with D perhaps TRBD2 (5 bases). The CDR3 is 16 residues long. The V and J ends lost 3 bases and 4 bases respectively, with 16 bases between them. Germline CDR1 reads LNHDA; CDR2 reads SQIVND (reference sequence). The CDR3 DNA reads as TGTGCCAGTAGTATTTTTGGAGCGGCTTCATACAATGAGCAGTTCTTC. Its protein is CASSIFGAASYNEQFF. The whole variable domain, filled in from reference TRBV19 and TRBJ2-1, reads DGGITQSPKYLFRKEGQNVTLSCEQNLNHDAMYWYRQDPGQGLRLIYYSQIVNDFQKGDIAEGYSVSREKKESFPLTVTSAQKNPTAFYLCASSIFGAASYNEQFFGPGTRLTVL.

This clone was counted once. The V gene is TRBV5-1, the J gene TRBJ1-2; D might be TRBD1 (5 bases). The length of the CDR3 is 15 residues. V was pared by 4 bases and J by 5 bases, with 18 bases between. Germline V gene data show CDR1 as SGHRS and CDR2 as YFSETQ. CDR3 protein: CASSPEGRADYGYTF. CDR3 DNA: TGCGCCAGCAGCCCGGAGGGGCGGGCGGATTATGGCTACACCTTC. The entire variable domain, with the rest obtained from reference TRBV5-1 and TRBJ1-2, is as follows: KAGVTQTPRYLIKTRGQQVTLSCSPISGHRSVSWYQQTPGQGLQFLFEYFSETQRNKGNFPGRFSGRQFSNSRSEMNVSTLELGDSALYLCASSPEGRADYGYTFGSGTRLTVV.